This TCR beta chain appears in the sequencing data of a study of CD8 T cells in ankylosing spondylitis. Scientists made TCR beta libraries using quantitative 5'-RACE with molecular barcodes. TCRdb analysed the 5' RACE reads with MiXCR anew, one entry per CDR3 protein. The profile shows a few hundred thousand distinct CDR3 sequences, approximately 8% of them singletons. The CDR3 consists of 14 residues. J gave up 3 bases and V 6 bases, and 3 bases lay outside the gene matches. Findings and caveats of the study: The study looked at matched synovial fluid samples from ankylosing spondylitis patients. Disease-linked clones were reported to be significantly enriched there. Disease-linked clones bore a CD8+ phenotype, appearing relatively rarely in peripheral blood. Past research had described some motif variants in reactive arthritis synovial fluid and blood. Seemingly distinctive of ankylosing spondylitis blood was a TCR beta motif formed by eight highly homologous variants.

On this clonotype itself: Its target is unknown.

This receptor was taken from a male donor with ankylosing spondylitis. The specimen was blood, either unsorted or a sorted T cell fraction (not recorded which). This chain joins TRBV12-3 or TRBV12-4 and TRBJ1-5; 9 bases agree with TRBD1. This chain's CDR3 is CASRDRGPNQPQHF. In nucleotides, the CDR3 is TGTGCCAGCAGGGACAGGGGCCCCAATCAGCCCCAGCATTTT.